The rows below give T cell receptor beta chains drawn from one sample of a study of tumor and adjacent non-tumor tissue in lung cancer. TCRdb re-analysed the multiplex PCR reads in MiXCR, keeping a single row per CDR3 protein. The sample lists 71,000 or so distinct CDR3 sequences, approximately 79% occurring once. The sample consisted of lung tumor tissue. These receptors were collected from a woman in her forties or fifties with non-small cell lung cancer. The CDR3 runs from the conserved cysteine through the conserved F or W. Fields, in order: clone size, V gene, J gene, D gene, CDR3 DNA, CDR3 protein. The D gene is left open where the match is weak. The size of a clone is reported for some rows only, either as once, few or many, or as a class for expanded clones.

abundance: once
v_gene: TRBV11-2
j_gene: TRBJ2-5
d_gene: .
CDR3nt: TGTGCCAGCAACTCCGGACAGACCCGGGAGGCCCTGTACTTC
CDR3aa: CASNSGQTREALYF

abundance: .
v_gene: TRBV10-3
j_gene: TRBJ2-7
d_gene: .
CDR3nt: TGTGCCATCAGTGAGCCCAGGTACAAGCAGTACTTC
CDR3aa: CAISEPRYKQYF

abundance: .
v_gene: TRBV13
j_gene: TRBJ2-5
d_gene: .
CDR3nt: TGTACCAGCAGCTCCCCGGATCGGGGGTGGAAGACCCAGTACTTC
CDR3aa: CTSSSPDRGWKTQYF

abundance: .
v_gene: TRBV20-1
j_gene: TRBJ2-7
d_gene: TRBD2
CDR3nt: TGCAGTTCTAGACTAGCGGGGTATAGTTCCTACGAGCAGTGTTTC
CDR3aa: CSSRLAGYSSYEQCF

abundance: .
v_gene: TRBV28
j_gene: TRBJ1-4
d_gene: TRBD1
CDR3nt: TGTGCCAGCAGTAAGACAGGGAGGATAACTAATGAAAAACTGTTTTTT
CDR3aa: CASSKTGRITNEKLFF

abundance: .
v_gene: TRBV29-1
j_gene: TRBJ2-2
d_gene: TRBD2
CDR3nt: TGCAGAGGGACTAGCGGAAGTGCCGGGGAACTGTTTTTT
CDR3aa: CRGTSGSAGELFF

abundance: .
v_gene: TRBV12-3/TRBV12-4
j_gene: TRBJ2-7
d_gene: .
CDR3nt: TGTGCCAACAGTCTGCTTACGACAGGCGTTGAGCAGTACTTC
CDR3aa: CANSLLTTGVEQYF

abundance: many
v_gene: TRBV28
j_gene: TRBJ2-7
d_gene: .
CDR3nt: TGTGCCAGCAGTTTATGGGACTACAGAGGATCGTACGAGCAGTACTTC
CDR3aa: CASSLWDYRGSYEQYF

abundance: few
v_gene: TRBV4-3
j_gene: TRBJ2-3
d_gene: TRBD1
CDR3nt: TGCGCCAGAAGTCGGACAGGCGGCGAAGCAGATACGCAGTATTTT
CDR3aa: CARSRTGGEADTQYF

abundance: .
v_gene: TRBV29-1
j_gene: TRBJ1-3
d_gene: .
CDR3nt: TGCAGCCTCTACTCGGGCAGCGGCGCTGGAATCACCATATATTTT
CDR3aa: CSLYSGSGAGITIYF

abundance: .
v_gene: TRBV12-3/TRBV12-4
j_gene: TRBJ2-2
d_gene: TRBD1
CDR3nt: TGTACCAGCAACACGACAGGGGTTGCCGGGGAGCTGTTTTTT
CDR3aa: CTSNTTGVAGELFF

abundance: .
v_gene: TRBV5-1
j_gene: TRBJ2-3
d_gene: .
CDR3nt: TGCGCCAGCAGCCCGGAGGTGGCAGGGGTTGCAGAAACGCAGTATTTT
CDR3aa: CASSPEVAGVAETQYF

abundance: .
v_gene: TRBV6-6
j_gene: TRBJ2-7
d_gene: .
CDR3nt: TGTGCCAACAGCTCGTACCGGGACCACAGCTCCTACGATCAGTACTTC
CDR3aa: CANSSYRDHSSYDQYF

abundance: .
v_gene: TRBV5-4
j_gene: TRBJ2-7
d_gene: TRBD2
CDR3nt: TGTGCCAGCAACCCGGGACTAGCGGGAGTGCAAAGAGGCGACCAGTACTTC
CDR3aa: CASNPGLAGVQRGDQYF

abundance: .
v_gene: TRBV20-1
j_gene: TRBJ1-5
d_gene: TRBD1
CDR3nt: TGCAGTGCTAGAGACGACAGGGATGTTCAGGCCCAGCATTTT
CDR3aa: CSARDDRDVQAQHF

abundance: .
v_gene: TRBV16
j_gene: TRBJ2-1
d_gene: TRBD2
CDR3nt: TGTATCGGCAGCCCGGGACTAGCGGGAAATTCCGAGTTCTTC
CDR3aa: CIGSPGLAGNSEFF